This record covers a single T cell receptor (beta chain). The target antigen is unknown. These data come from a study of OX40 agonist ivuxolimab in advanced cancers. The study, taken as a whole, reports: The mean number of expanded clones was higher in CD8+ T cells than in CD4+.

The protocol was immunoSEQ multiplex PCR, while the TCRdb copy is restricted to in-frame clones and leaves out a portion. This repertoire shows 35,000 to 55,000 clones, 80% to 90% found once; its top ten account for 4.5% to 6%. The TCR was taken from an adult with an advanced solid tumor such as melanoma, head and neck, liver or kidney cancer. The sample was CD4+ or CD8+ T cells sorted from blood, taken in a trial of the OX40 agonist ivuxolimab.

CDR3 loop: CASSKSVQGADYGYTF. CDR3 DNA sequence: TGTGCCAGCAGCAAGTCTGTGCAGGGAGCGGACTATGGCTACACCTTC. J is TRBJ1-2 and V is TRBV21-1. TRBV21-1 is annotated as a pseudogene. The CDR3 covers 16 residues.